This TCR beta chain was identified in a study of T-cell reconstitution after alpha-beta-depleted transplantation in children. This CDR3 has 15 residues. Germline V CDR1 and CDR2: MNHEY, SVGEGT. V dropped 4 bases and J dropped 6 bases, with 16 bases sitting between them. Unique molecular identifiers were incorporated during preparation of the TCRbeta library. Each CDR3 protein gets one entry after TCRdb re-called the PCR reads with MiXCR. The repertoire includes a few hundred thousand distinct CDR3 sequences, 13% of them detected once, and about 4% sits in the top ten. This clonotype was seen a few times.

The chain recombines TRBV6-2 or TRBV6-3 with TRBJ2-1, with no clear D. Specimen: PBMCs, collected from the stem cell graft. The source of this sequence is a human donor who donated a stem cell graft to a child with Fanconi anemia. DNA of the CDR3: TGTGCCAGCAGTTCCGCACTTTCCCCATTCAATGAGCAGTTCTTC. Amino acid sequence: CASSSALSPFNEQFF.